At least ten counts were recorded for the clone carrying this TCR beta chain. Each cDNA molecule carried a unique molecular identifier. MiXCR, applied by TCRdb to the 5' RACE reads, yields one record per CDR3 protein. Of under 65,000 distinct CDR3 sequences listed, about 11% were seen once; the top ten hold roughly a tenth. The CDR3 totals 14 residues. CDR1 and CDR2 (germline): SGHDT, YYEEEE. V shed 0 bases and J shed 7 bases, with 11 bases lying between them. This record comes from a study of early T cells in non-severe SARS-CoV-2 infection. The chain links TRBV5-6 to TRBJ2-1, with D possibly called TRBD1 or TRBD2 (5 bases each). The source of this sequence is an adult who was a healthcare worker with PCR-confirmed SARS-CoV-2 infection or an uninfected control (not recorded which). The sequencing input was whole blood. Here the CDR3 reads CASSLAGRGNEQFF. CDR3 DNA sequence: TGTGCCAGCAGCTTGGCAGGGCGAGGGAATGAGCAGTTCTTC.